This is a list of T cell receptor beta chains from one sample in a study of identical twins. TCRdb analysed the 5' RACE reads with MiXCR anew, one entry per CDR3 protein. The data show roughly 150,000 distinct CDR3 sequences, under 4.5% seen once. Sequenced input: memory T cells sorted from blood. All receptors come from a man aged 18 to 29 in good health. Each CDR3 is given with its conserved first and last residue. The order of the fields is CDR3 DNA, CDR3 protein, J gene, D gene, V gene, clone size. D genes are given only for firm matches. Expanded clones get a size class; other rows say once, few or many, or leave the size out.

CDR3 DNA: TGCAGTGTTCCCCGGGGGCAAGAGACCCAGTACTTC; CDR3 protein: CSVPRGQETQYF; J gene: TRBJ2-5; D gene: NA; V gene: TRBV20-1; clone size: many
CDR3 DNA: TGCAGTGCTAGACTTAGCGGGAGAAGCTCCTACAATGAGCAGTTCTTC; CDR3 protein: CSARLSGRSSYNEQFF; J gene: TRBJ2-1; D gene: TRBD2; V gene: TRBV20-1; clone size: many
CDR3 DNA: TGCGCCAGCAGCTCTGTAGCGGGAGTCGGTCTGGATACGCAGTATTTT; CDR3 protein: CASSSVAGVGLDTQYF; J gene: TRBJ2-3; D gene: TRBD2; V gene: TRBV5-1; clone size: many
CDR3 DNA: TGTGCCAGCAGTGCCCGACTAGCGGGAGGGCCTGGAGAGACCCAGTACTTC; CDR3 protein: CASSARLAGGPGETQYF; J gene: TRBJ2-5; D gene: TRBD2; V gene: TRBV2; clone size: few
CDR3 DNA: TGTGCCAGCAGTTTAACTAGCGGGAGGCAAACCGGGGAGCTGTTTTTT; CDR3 protein: CASSLTSGRQTGELFF; J gene: TRBJ2-2; D gene: TRBD2; V gene: TRBV27; clone size: many
CDR3 DNA: TGTGCCAGCACCCTTCGGGATAGCAATCAGCCCCAGCATTTT; CDR3 protein: CASTLRDSNQPQHF; J gene: TRBJ1-5; D gene: NA; V gene: TRBV12-3/TRBV12-4; clone size: many
CDR3 DNA: TGCGCCAGCAGCCAAGATCGGGGCAGGGACGAGCAGTACTTC; CDR3 protein: CASSQDRGRDEQYF; J gene: TRBJ2-7; D gene: NA; V gene: TRBV4-3; clone size: many
CDR3 DNA: TGCAGCGTTGGTCAGGGGAACTACAATGAGCAGTTCTTC; CDR3 protein: CSVGQGNYNEQFF; J gene: TRBJ2-1; D gene: NA; V gene: TRBV29-1; clone size: many
CDR3 DNA: TGTGCCAGCAGTCGTTTTGGGGACTACGAGCAGTACTTC; CDR3 protein: CASSRFGDYEQYF; J gene: TRBJ2-7; D gene: NA; V gene: TRBV6-1; clone size: NA
CDR3 DNA: TGCGCCAGCAGTGATATAGCAGATACGCAGTATTTT; CDR3 protein: CASSDIADTQYF; J gene: TRBJ2-3; D gene: NA; V gene: TRBV10-2; clone size: many
CDR3 DNA: TGTGCCAGCAGTTGGGACTTGAGGAGCGGGGGCACCGGGGAGCTGTTTTTT; CDR3 protein: CASSWDLRSGGTGELFF; J gene: TRBJ2-2; D gene: TRBD2; V gene: TRBV12-3/TRBV12-4; clone size: many